These 26 T cell receptor beta chains originate from one sample sequenced in a study of blood T cell repertoires in COVID-19. Some clones are missing from TCRdb's copy, which holds only in-frame ones; the method was immunoSEQ multiplex PCR. Of a few hundred thousand clones detected, roughly 90% appear once; the ten largest clones hold around 20%. Sequencing was performed on PBMCs or T cells enriched from blood (not recorded which). Receptors originate from a woman aged 25 to 39 who had recovered from COVID-19.

The CDR3 DNA reads TGTGCCAGCAGCTCGGGGGAGGGCCGGCGGGATGAGCAGTTCTTC. Translating it yields CASSSGEGRRDEQFF. J is TRBJ2-1 and V is TRBV7-2; 7 bases map to TRBD2. Germline values: CDR1 SGHTA, CDR2 FQGNSA. Trimming removed 4 bases from V and 8 bases from J; junction bases left unmatched: 11. The length of the CDR3 is 15 residues.

The chain couples TRBV9 to TRBJ1-2; D perhaps matches TRBD1 (5 bases). Per the germline V gene, CDR1 is SGDLS and CDR2 is YYNGEE. With 3 bases removed from V and 4 bases from J, the gap between germline ends came to 16 bases. There are 15 residues in the CDR3. The CDR3 region has the DNA TGTGCCAGCAGCGCCGGGATAGGAGGGACCTATGGCTACACCTTC. Translating it yields CASSAGIGGTYGYTF.

This chain joins TRBV28 and TRBJ1-2, with a tentative D call TRBD1 (6 bases). Trimming took off 7 bases at V and 8 bases at J, with 23 bases between the two ends. This CDR3 is built from 15 residues. Looked up from germline, CDR1 is MDHEN and CDR2 is SYDVKM. The CDR3 sequence is CASTLIPGQQEGYTF. In DNA, the CDR3 is TGTGCCAGCACCTTAATACCGGGACAACAGGAAGGCTACACCTTC.

The chain carries TRBV7-2 and TRBJ2-3; 10 positions agree with TRBD1. There are 16 residues in the CDR3. The V and J ends lost 6 bases and 1 base, in that order; junction bases with no gene match: 7. Germline V CDR1 and CDR2: SGHTA, FQGNSA. CDR3 coding DNA: TGTGCCAGCAGTACCGTGGGGACAGGGGGCACAGATACGCAGTATTTT. It specifies CASSTVGTGGTDTQYF.

The genes are TRBV21-1 and TRBJ2-7; the table names TRBD2, a call not compared with the DNA. TRBV21-1 is a pseudogene. The CDR3 covers 19 residues. For the CDR3, the DNA is TGTGCCAGCAGCAAAGTCCGTACGGTACTAGCCTCAATCTCCTACGAGCAGTACTTC. Residues: CASSKVRTVLASISYEQYF.

CDR3 sequence reads: CASSQGGRALYEQFF. The DNA of the CDR3 is TGCGCCAGCAGCCAAGGCGGGAGGGCCTTATATGAGCAGTTCTTC. The gene calls are TRBV4-3 and TRBJ2-1, with 9 positions matching TRBD2. Looked up from germline, CDR1 is LGHNA and CDR2 is YSLEER. The CDR3 extends over 15 amino acids. V lost 1 base and J lost 8; bases outside the gene matches: 6.

The chain combines TRBV5-4 with TRBJ2-5; perhaps TRBD1 as D (6 bases). Per germline, CDR1 SGHNT and CDR2 YYREEE (reference sequence). The CDR3 extends over 13 amino acids. The V end lost 2 bases, the J end lost 3 bases, and 8 bases lay between the germline ends. The CDR3 loop is CASSFSGEETQYF. The CDR3, as DNA: TGTGCCAGCAGCTTTTCAGGGGAAGAGACCCAGTACTTC.

V is TRBV7-8 and J is TRBJ2-5, with 10 bases matching TRBD1. The CDR3 contains 14 residues. J gave up 5 bases and V 2 bases, and 2 bases lay outside the gene matches. Germline V gene sequence: CDR1 SGHVS, CDR2 FQNEAQ. CDR3 sequence (DNA): TGTGCCAGCAGCTTATCGGGACAGGGGGAGACCCAGTACTTC. This translates into CASSLSGQGETQYF.

Worth noting for this clone: This sample includes further DNA sequences coding for the same CDR3. This chain links TRBV12-3 or TRBV12-4 with TRBJ1-3; D is unclear. The CDR3 consists of 12 residues. V dropped 4 bases and J dropped 2 bases, with 3 bases sitting between them. Written as DNA, the CDR3 is TGTGCCAGCAGTTCTACTGGAAACACCATATATTTT. Its translation: CASSSTGNTIYF.

This sequence joins TRBV29-1 and TRBJ1-6; possible D gene TRBD1, 6 bases. Trimming removed 4 bases at V and 8 bases at J, with 9 bases between. This CDR3 has 12 residues. Germline CDR1 reads SQVTM; CDR2 reads ANQGSEA. CDR3 nucleotides: TGCAGCGTTGGGACAGAAGATTCACCCCTCCACTTT. The encoded protein is CSVGTEDSPLHF.

The chain recombines TRBV7-9 with TRBJ1-1, with D maybe TRBD1 (5 bases). The V gene lost 5 bases and the J gene lost 1 base, with 14 bases spanning the gap. The CDR3 has 15 amino acids. Germline V gene lookup returns CDR1 SEHNR and CDR2 FQNEAQ (reference sequence). CDR3 bases: TGTGCCAGCAGCCTGAAAAGGCAGGGGAACACTGAAGCTTTCTTT. It translates to CASSLKRQGNTEAFF.

The count of this clone is one. The chain is built from TRBV6-5 and TRBJ2-1; 8 positions match TRBD1. The ends lost 6 bases at V and 6 bases at J; junction bases unmatched: 4. The CDR3 is 13 residues long. Germline V gives CDR1 MNHEY, CDR2 SVGAGI. CDR3 protein: CASSMTGVNEQFF. CDR3 nucleotides: TGTGCCAGCAGCATGACAGGGGTCAATGAGCAGTTCTTC.

The chain carries TRBV28 and TRBJ1-1, with 9 bases that match TRBD1. After removal of 7 bases from V and 4 bases from J, the junction contained 10 bases not matched to a gene. The CDR3 runs 15 residues. In germline, CDR1 is MDHEN, CDR2 SYDVKM. The CDR3 sequence is CASNTGGGGRTEAFF. The CDR3 coding sequence is TGTGCCAGCAATACAGGGGGCGGGGGGCGCACTGAAGCTTTCTTT.

The count of this clone is one. The chain combines TRBV6-1 with TRBJ1-1; TRBD1 agrees at 9 bases. CDR3 length equals 16 residues. The V segment lost 2 bases and the J segment 1 base; nucleotides outside the gene matches: 5. Germline V gives CDR1 MNHNS, CDR2 SASEGT. In DNA form, the CDR3 reads TGTGCCAGCAGTGAAAACAGGGGGCCCCCGAACACTGAAGCTTTCTTT. Its protein product is CASSENRGPPNTEAFF.

The genes are TRBV27 and TRBJ2-1; 8 nucleotides line up with TRBD1. This CDR3 is 15 amino acids long. The germline V gene encodes CDR1 MNHEY and CDR2 SMNVEV (reference sequence). V shed 6 bases, J shed 0 bases, and the junction held 4 bases outside the gene matches. The CDR3 DNA reads TGTGCCAGCAGCCCAACAGGGGGCTCCTACAATGAGCAGTTCTTC. It codes for CASSPTGGSYNEQFF.

The rearrangement uses TRBV23-1 and TRBJ1-2; no firm D call. TRBV23-1 is flagged as an ORF with uncertain function. V was pared by 7 bases and J by 3 bases, with 15 bases between. The CDR3 sequence is 14 residues long. CDR3 sequence: CASMSGRFHYGYTF. The CDR3 region has the DNA TGCGCCAGCATGTCCGGCAGGTTTCACTATGGCTACACCTTC.

In its sample, this clone was seen once. Here the CDR3 DNA reads TGTGCCAGCAGTTACAGGGGTTTAGGGAATCAGCCCCAGCATTTT. Its protein product is CASSYRGLGNQPQHF. This chain connects TRBV6-2 or TRBV6-3 to TRBJ1-5, with D tentatively TRBD1 (5 bases). V gave up 2 bases and J gave up 4 bases, with 12 bases separating them. Germline CDR1 is MNHEY and CDR2 is SVGEGT. The CDR3 loop spans 15 amino acids.

CDR3 sequence: CASSPLSSGGGTQYF. The CDR3 DNA follows: TGTGCCAGCAGCCCCCTCTCTAGCGGGGGAGGGACCCAGTACTTC. The J gene is TRBJ2-5, the V gene TRBV3-1 (or the pseudogene TRBV3-2), with 10 bases aligning to TRBD2. Germline CDR1 LGHDT, CDR2 YNNKEL (reference sequence). The CDR3 length is 15 residues. The V and J ends lost 4 bases and 7 bases, in that order; junction bases with no gene match: 9.

V is TRBV7-8 and J is TRBJ2-3; TRBD1 aligns across 10 bases. With 6 bases clipped from V and 2 bases from J, the junction kept 8 bases outside the gene matches. Germline V CDR1 and CDR2: SGHVS, FQNEAQ. This CDR3 has 16 residues. The CDR3 protein is CASSRPGTGATDTQYF. The CDR3 DNA follows: TGTGCCAGCAGTCGACCGGGGACAGGGGCCACAGATACGCAGTATTTT.

The V and J genes are TRBV19 and TRBJ2-3, with TRBD2 matching over 7 bases. With 4 bases clipped from V and 8 bases from J, the junction kept 12 bases outside the gene matches. The CDR3 sequence is 15 residues long. Germline CDR1 and CDR2: LNHDA and SQIVND (reference sequence). The CDR3 sequence: CASSTHSGTTVTQYF. The CDR3, as DNA: TGTGCCAGTAGTACCCATTCCGGGACTACGGTTACGCAGTATTTT.

The chain carries TRBV11-3 and TRBJ1-4; 9 bases fit TRBD1. There are 15 residues in the CDR3. CDR1 and CDR2 from the germline V gene are SGHNT and YENEEA. The ends lost 2 bases at V and 6 bases at J; junction bases unmatched: 4. The CDR3 sequence is CASSLSGTGYEKLFF. The CDR3 nucleotides are TGTGCCAGCAGCTTATCCGGGACAGGGTATGAAAAACTGTTTTTT.

V gene TRBV19 combines with J gene TRBJ1-5; a possible D gene is TRBD1 (6 bases). The CDR3 length is 14 residues. Germline V gives CDR1 LNHDA, CDR2 SQIVND (reference sequence). Trimming pared 6 bases from V and 4 bases from J, leaving 13 bases between. Written as DNA, the CDR3 is TGTGCCAGTAGGCAACTACAGGGAAATCAGCCCCAGCATTTT. Amino acid sequence: CASRQLQGNQPQHF. The full variable domain, with the rest looked up from reference TRBV19 and TRBJ1-5, is DGGITQSPKYLFRKEGQNVTLSCEQNLNHDAMYWYRQDPGQGLRLIYYSQIVNDFQKGDIAEGYSVSREKKESFPLTVTSAQKNPTAFYLCASRQLQGNQPQHFGDGTRLSIL.

The rearrangement joins TRBV3-1 (or the pseudogene TRBV3-2) to TRBJ2-3; 7 nucleotides match TRBD2. This CDR3 is built from 16 residues. V dropped 0 bases and J dropped 4; count of bases not matched to a gene: 7. The germline V gene has CDR1 LGHDT and CDR2 YNNKEL (reference sequence). The CDR3 loop is CASSQDRRGEADTQYF. CDR3 DNA: TGTGCCAGCAGCCAAGATCGTCGGGGGGAGGCAGATACGCAGTATTTT.

This chain links TRBV19 with TRBJ1-2; 10 bases align to TRBD1. The germline V gene has CDR1 LNHDA and CDR2 SQIVND (reference sequence). V lost 4 bases and J lost 8; bases outside the gene matches: 4. The CDR3 runs to 13 residues. In DNA, the CDR3 is TGTGCCAGTAGTAGCGGGACAGGGGAAGGCTACACCTTC. It specifies CASSSGTGEGYTF.

CDR3 DNA sequence: TGTGCCAGCAGCTTAGGGGCTCGCACTGAAGCTTTCTTT. It codes for CASSLGARTEAFF. This chain uses TRBV7-3 with TRBJ1-1, with a weak D call TRBD1 (5 bases). CDR1 and CDR2 (germline): SGHTA, FQGTGA. The V and J ends lost 2 bases and 4 bases respectively, with 8 bases between them. The CDR3 totals 13 residues.

The gene calls are TRBV18 and TRBJ2-1, with 13 bases matching TRBD2. V was clipped by 0 bases and J by 10 bases; unmatched bases: 6. Germline V gene sequence: CDR1 KGHSH, CDR2 LQKENI. CDR3 length: 16 residues. The CDR3 DNA reads TGTGCCAGCTCACCACCACTAGCGGGAGGGCGAGGAGAGCAGTTCTTC. This codes for CASSPPLAGGRGEQFF. Full variable domain (rest looked up from reference TRBV18 and TRBJ2-1): NAGVMQNPRHLVRRRGQEARLRCSPMKGHSHVYWYRQLPEEGLKFMVYLQKENIIDESGMPKERFSAEFPKEGPSILRIQQVVRGDSAAYFCASSPPLAGGRGEQFFGPGTRLTVL.